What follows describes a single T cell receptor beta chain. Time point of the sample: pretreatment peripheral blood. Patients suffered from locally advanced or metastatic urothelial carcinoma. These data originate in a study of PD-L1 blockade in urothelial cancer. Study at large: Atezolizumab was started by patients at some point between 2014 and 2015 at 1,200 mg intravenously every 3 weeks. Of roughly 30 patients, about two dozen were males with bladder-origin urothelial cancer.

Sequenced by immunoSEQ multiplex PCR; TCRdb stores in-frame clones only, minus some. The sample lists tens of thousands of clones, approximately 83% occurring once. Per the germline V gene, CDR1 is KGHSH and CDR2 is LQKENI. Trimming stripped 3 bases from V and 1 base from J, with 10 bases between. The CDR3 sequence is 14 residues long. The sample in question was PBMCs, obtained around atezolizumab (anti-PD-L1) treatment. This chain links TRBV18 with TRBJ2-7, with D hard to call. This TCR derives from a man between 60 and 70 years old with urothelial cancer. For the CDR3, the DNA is TGTGCCAGCTCACCGTCGTCCCTGTCCTACGAGCAGTACTTC. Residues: CASSPSSLSYEQYF.